The T cell receptor (beta chain) under discussion was sequenced for a study of T-cell reconstitution after alpha-beta-depleted transplantation in children. Germline-derived CDR1 and CDR2 are SGHRS and YFSETQ. The trim removed 4 bases at V and 2 bases at J, leaving 9 bases unmatched. The CDR3 loop spans 16 amino acids. This clonotype was recorded a few times. The library targeted TCRbeta and was prepared with unique molecular identifiers. TCRdb reprocessed the PCR reads via MiXCR and lists one record per CDR3 protein. Counted here are some 520,000 distinct CDR3 sequences, 30% to 35% occurring once; the ten biggest clones make up around 2.5%.

The V and J genes are TRBV5-1 and TRBJ2-3; the match to TRBD2 covers 8 bases. This receptor was obtained from a human donor who donated a stem cell graft to a child with aplastic anemia. The sequencing used PBMCs from the stem cell graft donor, collected from the stem cell graft. CDR3 nucleotide sequence: TGCGCCAGCAGCCTACCCGGGACTAGACTCACAGATACGCAGTATTTT. It yields the protein CASSLPGTRLTDTQYF.